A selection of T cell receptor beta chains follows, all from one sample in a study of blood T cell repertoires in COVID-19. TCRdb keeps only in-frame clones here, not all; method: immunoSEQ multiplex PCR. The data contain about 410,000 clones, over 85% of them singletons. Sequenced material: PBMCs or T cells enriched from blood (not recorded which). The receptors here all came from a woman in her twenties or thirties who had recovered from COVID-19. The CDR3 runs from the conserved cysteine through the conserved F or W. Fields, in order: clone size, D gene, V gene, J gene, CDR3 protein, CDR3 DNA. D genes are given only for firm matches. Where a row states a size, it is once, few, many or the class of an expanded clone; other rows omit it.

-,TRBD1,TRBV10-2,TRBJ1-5,CASKLDRTPNQPQHF,TGCGCCAGCAAACTGGACAGGACACCGAATCAGCCCCAGCATTTT
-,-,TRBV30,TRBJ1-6,CAWSLDTGRSPLHF,TGTGCCTGGAGTCTGGATACTGGGAGATCACCCCTCCACTTT
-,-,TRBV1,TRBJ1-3,CTSSPHRSGNTIYF,TGCACCAGCAGCCCCCACAGATCTGGAAACACCATATATTTT
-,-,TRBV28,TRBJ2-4,CASSLFSLVIAKNIQYF,TGTGCCAGCAGTTTATTCTCTCTCGTTATAGCCAAAAACATTCAGTACTTC
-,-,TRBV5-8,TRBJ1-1,CASSPAEGVTVIVLGTEAFF,TGTGCCAGCAGCCCCGCAGAGGGGGTTACCGTCATAGTCCTAGGCACTGAAGCTTTCTTT
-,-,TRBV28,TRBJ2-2,CASSQGQTGELFF,TGTGCCAGCAGTCAGGGACAAACCGGGGAGCTGTTTTTT
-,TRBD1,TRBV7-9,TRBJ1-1,CASSFSPSGTGLTEAFF,TGTGCCAGCAGCTTTTCTCCTTCCGGGACAGGGCTCACTGAAGCTTTCTTT
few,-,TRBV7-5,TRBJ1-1,CARSLLGPTTYEAFF,TGTGCCAGAAGCTTACTGGGGCCGACGACCTATGAAGCTTTCTTT
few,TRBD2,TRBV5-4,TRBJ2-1,CASSLGTSGNTYNEQFF,TGTGCCAGCAGCCTAGGGACTAGCGGGAACACCTACAATGAGCAGTTCTTC
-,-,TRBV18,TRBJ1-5,CASSPYGGSIMGNQPQHF,TGTGCCAGCTCACCCTACGGGGGGTCAATAATGGGCAATCAGCCCCAGCATTTT
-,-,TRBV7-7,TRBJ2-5,CASSPYQETQYF,TGTGCCAGCAGCCCGTACCAAGAGACCCAGTACTTC
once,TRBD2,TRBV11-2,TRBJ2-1,CASSLVGTSGRASYNEQFF,TGTGCCAGCAGCTTAGTCGGGACTAGCGGGAGGGCCTCCTACAATGAGCAGTTCTTC
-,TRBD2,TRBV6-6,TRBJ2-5,CASSYGTSGGEETQYF,TGTGCCAGCAGTTACGGGACTAGCGGGGGGGAAGAGACCCAGTACTTC
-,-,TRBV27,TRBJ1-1,CASSLASGSTEAFF,TGTGCCAGCAGTTTGGCCTCAGGGTCCACTGAAGCTTTCTTT
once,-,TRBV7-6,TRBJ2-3,CASSPFTDTQYF,TGTGCCAGCAGCCCCTTTACAGATACGCAGTATTTT
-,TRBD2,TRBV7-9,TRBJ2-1,CASSLTPRVAGADNEQFF,TGTGCCAGCAGCTTAACGCCCCGCGTAGCGGGAGCTGACAATGAGCAGTTCTTC
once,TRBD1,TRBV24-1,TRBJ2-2,CATSDPGTGVPGELFF,TGTGCCACCAGTGACCCCGGGACAGGGGTACCCGGGGAGCTGTTTTTT
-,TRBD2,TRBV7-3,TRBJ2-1,CASSLAGGTTYNEQFF,TGTGCCAGCAGCTTAGCGGGAGGCACTACCTACAATGAGCAGTTCTTC
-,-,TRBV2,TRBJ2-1,CASSFFVWEEQFF,TGTGCCAGCAGCTTCTTCGTCTGGGAGGAGCAGTTCTTC
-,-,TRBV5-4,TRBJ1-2,CASSLAAGMDYGYTF,TGTGCCAGCAGCTTGGCCGCAGGGATGGACTATGGCTACACCTTC
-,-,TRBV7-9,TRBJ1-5,CASSLVSGAGNQPQHF,TGTGCCAGCAGCTTAGTTTCAGGGGCGGGCAATCAGCCCCAGCATTTT
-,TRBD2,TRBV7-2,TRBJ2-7,CASSDGLAGVYEQYF,TGTGCCAGCAGCGATGGACTAGCGGGGGTCTACGAGCAGTACTTC
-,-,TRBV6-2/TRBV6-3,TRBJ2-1,CASSYQRVRNEQFF,TGTGCCAGCAGTTACCAGCGGGTTCGCAATGAGCAGTTCTTC
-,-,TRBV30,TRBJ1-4,CAWSAPMGGVSRGEKLFF,TGTGCCTGGAGTGCCCCCATGGGGGGGGTTTCTCGAGGTGAAAAACTGTTTTTT
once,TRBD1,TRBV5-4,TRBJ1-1,CASSPRDSNTEAFF,TGTGCCAGCAGCCCCCGGGACAGCAACACTGAAGCTTTCTTT
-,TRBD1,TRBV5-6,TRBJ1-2,CASSLGDSHYGYTF,TGTGCCAGCAGCTTGGGGGACAGTCACTATGGCTACACCTTC
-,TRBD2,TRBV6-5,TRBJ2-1,CASRRTSGLNEQFF,TGTGCCAGCAGAAGGACTAGCGGGTTGAATGAGCAGTTCTTC
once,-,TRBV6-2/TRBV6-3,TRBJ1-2,CASSSLRTSAGEHGYTF,TGTGCCAGCAGTTCCCTCCGTACGTCGGCGGGGGAACATGGCTACACCTTC
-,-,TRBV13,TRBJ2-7,CASSLGRGGYEQYF,TGTGCCAGCAGCTTAGGTAGAGGAGGCTACGAGCAGTACTTC
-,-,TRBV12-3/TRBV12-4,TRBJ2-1,CASNAGTYNEQFF,TGTGCCAGCAACGCCGGGACCTACAATGAGCAGTTCTTC
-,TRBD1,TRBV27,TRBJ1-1,CASTPAGQGNTEAFF,TGTGCCAGCACCCCGGCGGGACAGGGGAACACTGAAGCTTTCTTT
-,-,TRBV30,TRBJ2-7,CAWERDIYYEQYF,TGTGCCTGGGAGAGGGACATCTACTACGAGCAGTACTTC
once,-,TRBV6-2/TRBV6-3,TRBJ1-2,CASSYSRQNYGYTF,TGTGCCAGCAGTTACTCGCGACAGAACTATGGCTACACCTTC
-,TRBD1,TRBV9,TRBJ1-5,CASSVGQGYGQPQHF,TGTGCCAGCAGCGTCGGACAGGGATATGGGCAGCCCCAGCATTTT
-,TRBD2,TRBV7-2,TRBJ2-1,CASSLLAGGRSEQFF,TGTGCCAGCAGCTTACTAGCGGGGGGGCGAAGTGAGCAGTTCTTC
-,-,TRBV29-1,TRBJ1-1,CSVLTRTRNLAFF,TGCAGCGTCCTAACCCGAACCCGTAACCTAGCTTTCTTT
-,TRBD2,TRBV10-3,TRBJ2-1,CAISEPLLADYNEQFF,TGTGCCATCAGTGAACCCCTACTAGCGGACTACAATGAGCAGTTCTTC
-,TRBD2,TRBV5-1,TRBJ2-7,CASSLEWTSEYEQYF,TGCGCCAGCAGCTTGGAGTGGACTAGCGAGTACGAGCAGTACTTC
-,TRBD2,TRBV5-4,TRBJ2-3,CASSLGSGRAYRADTQYF,TGTGCCAGCAGCTTGGGTAGCGGGAGGGCCTATAGGGCAGATACGCAGTATTTT
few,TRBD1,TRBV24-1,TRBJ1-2,CATSPQGGSYGYTF,TGTGCCACCAGCCCACAGGGGGGCAGTTATGGCTACACCTTC
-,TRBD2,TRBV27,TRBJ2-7,CASSFTSGRAVYEQYF,TGTGCCAGCAGTTTTACTAGCGGGAGGGCCGTCTACGAGCAGTACTTC
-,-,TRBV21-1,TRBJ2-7,CASSIIRLWDRGTYEQYF,TGTGCCAGCAGCATCATCCGACTATGGGACAGGGGCACCTACGAGCAGTACTTC
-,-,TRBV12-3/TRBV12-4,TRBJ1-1,CASSLLEGTEAFF,TGTGCCAGCAGTTTATTGGAGGGCACTGAAGCTTTCTTT
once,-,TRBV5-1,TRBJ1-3,CASSLGVSGGNTIYF,TGCGCCAGCAGCTTAGGAGTCAGCGGAGGAAACACCATATATTTT
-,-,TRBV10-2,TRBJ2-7,CASSVATYEQYF,TGCGCCAGCAGTGTAGCTACGTACGAGCAGTACTTC
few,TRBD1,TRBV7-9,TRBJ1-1,CASSLGTANTEAFF,TGTGCCAGCAGCCTTGGGACAGCTAACACTGAAGCTTTCTTT
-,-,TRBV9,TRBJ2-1,CASSGPGQGAYNEQFF,TGTGCCAGCAGCGGGCCCGGGCAGGGTGCCTACAATGAGCAGTTCTTC
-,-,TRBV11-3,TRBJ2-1,CASSLDRGRGYNNEQFF,TGTGCCAGCAGCTTAGATCGGGGCAGGGGTTACAACAATGAGCAGTTCTTC